This T cell receptor (beta chain) emerged from a study of OX40 agonist ivuxolimab in advanced cancers. This CDR3 is 16 amino acids long. CDR1 is LGHNA and CDR2 is YSLEER in the germline V gene. The V and J ends lost 0 bases and 5 bases respectively, with 13 bases between them. TCRdb's copy holds only in-frame clones and misses some; the assay was immunoSEQ multiplex PCR. The sample holds some 14,000 clones, approximately 60% seen once. The clonotype comes from an adult with an advanced solid tumor such as melanoma, head and neck, liver or kidney cancer. This sample comprised CD4+ or CD8+ T cells sorted from blood, obtained in a trial of the OX40 agonist ivuxolimab. V gene TRBV4-3 combines with J gene TRBJ2-2; maybe TRBD2 (5 bases). This CDR3 reads CASSQDVWRGTGELFF. In nucleotides, the CDR3 is TGCGCCAGCAGCCAAGATGTCTGGAGAGGGACCGGGGAGCTGTTTTTT.